These 13 T cell receptor beta chains were sequenced from one sample in a study of blood T cell repertoires in COVID-19. Profiling relied on immunoSEQ multiplex PCR, and the TCRdb table lists in-frame clones only, not all of them. The sample lists roughly 400,000 clones, 75% to 90% occurring once. The sequenced sample was PBMCs or T cells enriched from blood (not recorded which). The receptors were gathered from a man in his thirties or forties who had recovered from COVID-19.

This chain's CDR3 is CASSQGPTSPDTQYF. In nucleotides, the CDR3 is TGTGCCAGCAGCCAAGGCCCGACTAGCCCCGATACGCAGTATTTT. The gene calls are TRBV3-1 (or the pseudogene TRBV3-2) and TRBJ2-3; 7 bases map to TRBD2. The CDR3 runs to 15 residues. Germline CDR1 is LGHDT and CDR2 is YNNKEL (reference sequence). The V segment lost 1 base and the J segment 6 bases; nucleotides outside the gene matches: 7.

The rearrangement links TRBV18 to TRBJ2-1, with 8 bases fitting TRBD1. There are 15 residues in the CDR3. V lost 3 bases to trimming and J lost 8 bases; unmatched junction nucleotides: 9. The germline gives CDR1 KGHSH, CDR2 LQKENI. CDR3 bases: TGTGCCAGCTCACCTGCCGGACAGGGTTTAGATGAGCAGTTCTTC. Protein product: CASSPAGQGLDEQFF.

The J gene is TRBJ2-1, the V gene TRBV18, with 16 bases fitting TRBD2. The length of the CDR3 is 17 residues. Germline V gene lookup returns CDR1 KGHSH and CDR2 LQKENI. Trimming cost V 3 bases and J 7 bases; bases outside gene matches: 6. CDR3 sequence reads: CASSPGLAGGPLNEQFF. The CDR3 DNA reads TGTGCCAGCTCACCGGGACTAGCGGGAGGGCCCCTAAATGAGCAGTTCTTC.

The CDR3 bases are TGCGCCAGCAGCCAAGGACTAGCGGGGACTTACAATGAGCAGTTCTTC. Translation: CASSQGLAGTYNEQFF. The rearrangement uses TRBV4-1 and TRBJ2-1; 11 bases line up with TRBD2. The CDR3 sequence is 16 residues long. CDR1 and CDR2 (germline): MGHRA, YSYEKL. The V gene end was trimmed by 1 base and the J gene end by 4 bases; junction bases not matched to a gene: 3.

In its sample, this clone was seen a few times. The chain's CDR3 is CASSLGSGGTSYEQYF. Written as DNA, the CDR3 is TGTGCCAGCAGCTTAGGTAGCGGGGGGACCTCCTACGAGCAGTACTTC. J is TRBJ2-7 and V is TRBV7-9; 10 bases are a match to TRBD2. The V gene end was trimmed by 1 base and the J gene end by 0 bases; junction bases not matched to a gene: 3. The germline gives CDR1 SEHNR, CDR2 FQNEAQ (reference sequence). CDR3 length equals 16 residues.

This chain connects TRBV12-5 to TRBJ2-7; 8 nucleotides align to TRBD1. Germline V gene sequence: CDR1 LGHNT, CDR2 FRNRAP. V was pared by 3 bases and J by 2 bases, with 12 bases of the junction left unmatched. The CDR3 has 17 amino acids. The CDR3 region is CASGFGPNRDRTYEQYF. The CDR3 bases are TGTGCTAGTGGTTTTGGACCGAACCGGGACAGGACCTACGAGCAGTACTTC.

The chain uses TRBV7-2 and TRBJ2-3; tentative D call: TRBD1 (6 bases). CDR3 length: 13 amino acids. The ends were cut back, 4 bases at V and 3 bases at J, with 8 bases in the middle. CDR1 and CDR2 (germline): SGHTA, FQGNSA. CDR3 DNA: TGTGCCAGCAGCTCCGGGACAACAGATACGCAGTATTTT. Translation: CASSSGTTDTQYF.

This sequence joins TRBV7-9 and TRBJ2-5, with 7 bases fitting TRBD2. Germline V CDR1 and CDR2: SEHNR, FQNEAQ (reference sequence). V was pared by 1 base and J by 5 bases, with 7 bases of the junction left unmatched. The CDR3 is made up of 15 amino acids. The CDR3 loop is CASSLGDYPGETQYF. CDR3 coding DNA: TGTGCCAGCAGCTTAGGGGACTACCCCGGGGAGACCCAGTACTTC.

In this sample, this clone turned up a few times. The same CDR3 is also encoded by other DNA sequences in this sample. This rearrangement joins TRBV7-8 to TRBJ2-7; 8 positions match TRBD2. The CDR3 spans 15 residues. Germline CDR1 and CDR2: SGHVS and FQNEAQ. The V gene end was trimmed by 1 base and the J gene end by 3 bases; junction bases not matched to a gene: 5. CDR3 coding DNA: TGTGCCAGCAGCTTAGTTGCGGGAGGCGGCTACGAGCAGTACTTC. Its protein is CASSLVAGGGYEQYF.

The chain joins TRBV4-1 to TRBJ2-1; the match to TRBD2 covers 13 bases. CDR3 size: 17 residues. V dropped 3 bases and J dropped 3; count of bases not matched to a gene: 5. The germline gives CDR1 MGHRA, CDR2 YSYEKL. The CDR3 DNA reads as TGCGCCAGCAGCCAGTTACTAGCGGGAGGGAGCTACAATGAGCAGTTCTTC. It specifies CASSQLLAGGSYNEQFF.

The rearrangement joins TRBV30 to TRBJ2-7; D unclear. CDR1 and CDR2 (germline): GTSNPN, SVGIG (reference sequence). The germline V and J ends were trimmed by 0 bases and 2 bases, with 11 bases remaining between them. The CDR3 totals 14 residues. CDR3 nucleotides: TGTGCCTGGAGTGTACGTCACAAGACCTACGAGCAGTACTTC. The encoded protein is CAWSVRHKTYEQYF. Supplemented by reference TRBV30 and TRBJ2-7, the full variable domain reads SQTIHQWPATLVQPVGSPLSLECTVEGTSNPNLYWYRQAAGRGLQLLFYSVGIGQISSEVPQNLSASRPQDRQFILSSKKLLLSDSGFYLCAWSVRHKTYEQYFGPGTRLTVT.

The CDR3 nucleotides read TGTGCCAGCAGTCAAGGTTCAGCGGGAGTTAGGACCGGGGAGCTGTTTTTT. It yields the protein CASSQGSAGVRTGELFF. The V and J genes are TRBV11-2 and TRBJ2-2; TRBD2 aligns across 8 bases. V lost 6 bases to trimming and J lost 5 bases; unmatched junction nucleotides: 14. Germline V CDR1 and CDR2: SGHAT, FQNNGV. The CDR3 runs 17 residues.

The chain uses TRBV28 and TRBJ2-1, with TRBD2 matching over 8 bases. There are 13 residues in the CDR3. Per the germline V gene, CDR1 is MDHEN and CDR2 is SYDVKM. Trimming cost V 8 bases and J 4 bases; bases outside gene matches: 4. The CDR3 reads CASVGGRYNEQFF. The CDR3 coding sequence is TGTGCCAGCGTCGGCGGGAGGTACAATGAGCAGTTCTTC.